A selection of T cell receptor beta chains follows, all from one sample in a study of CD8 T cells in Susac syndrome. Using its own MiXCR run on the immunoSEQ multiplex PCR reads, TCRdb lists one record per CDR3 protein. The sample records 150,000 to 200,000 distinct CDR3 sequences, around 94% being singletons. Sample: CD4+ T cells from PBMCs. The receptors shown here come from a human donor in good health. Both conserved end residues are part of each CDR3. Each record gives: V gene, clone size, J gene, D gene, CDR3 protein, CDR3 DNA. The D gene is left open where the match is weak. Rows give clone size only sometimes, using once, few, many, or a class for an expanded clone.

V: TRBV9
size: -
J: TRBJ2-1
D: -
CDR3: CASSAGWASYNEQFF
DNA: TGTGCCAGCAGCGCAGGGTGGGCCTCCTACAATGAGCAGTTCTTC

V: TRBV9
size: -
J: TRBJ2-5
D: -
CDR3: CASSPQSGAETQYF
DNA: TGTGCCAGCAGCCCCCAGTCAGGGGCAGAGACCCAGTACTTC

V: TRBV9
size: -
J: TRBJ2-2
D: TRBD1
CDR3: CASSQTGGGWDTGELFF
DNA: TGTGCCAGCAGCCAGACAGGGGGCGGCTGGGACACCGGGGAGCTGTTTTTT

V: TRBV29-1
size: -
J: TRBJ2-2
D: TRBD1
CDR3: CSVEVYRGSAGELFF
DNA: TGCAGCGTTGAAGTATACAGGGGTTCGGCCGGGGAGCTGTTTTTT

V: TRBV24-1
size: -
J: TRBJ2-5
D: -
CDR3: CATSADSPGETQYF
DNA: TGTGCCACCAGTGCTGACAGCCCCGGGGAGACCCAGTACTTC

V: TRBV20-1
size: -
J: TRBJ1-6
D: -
CDR3: CSATRQSSYNSPLHF
DNA: TGCAGTGCTACCAGACAGAGCTCCTATAATTCACCCCTCCACTTT

V: TRBV15
size: once
J: TRBJ1-1
D: -
CDR3: CATSRDMGFDVNTEAFF
DNA: TGTGCCACCAGCAGAGATATGGGATTCGACGTGAACACTGAAGCTTTCTTT

V: TRBV5-1
size: -
J: TRBJ1-1
D: -
CDR3: CASSQGINTEAFF
DNA: TGCGCCAGCAGCCAAGGAATCAACACTGAAGCTTTCTTT

V: TRBV29-1
size: -
J: TRBJ1-2
D: -
CDR3: CSVATQAPYGYTF
DNA: TGCAGCGTTGCCACTCAGGCCCCCTATGGCTACACCTTC

V: TRBV5-1
size: once
J: TRBJ1-5
D: TRBD1
CDR3: CASRGQGVNQPQHF
DNA: TGCGCCAGCAGGGGACAGGGAGTTAATCAGCCCCAGCATTTT

V: TRBV7-2
size: -
J: TRBJ2-3
D: -
CDR3: CASSYRLALSTDTQYF
DNA: TGTGCCAGCAGCTACAGACTCGCCTTATCCACAGATACGCAGTATTTT

V: TRBV5-1
size: -
J: TRBJ2-2
D: -
CDR3: CASSLIRGSGELFF
DNA: TGCGCCAGCAGCTTGATCAGGGGTTCCGGGGAGCTGTTTTTT

V: TRBV9
size: -
J: TRBJ1-6
D: TRBD1
CDR3: CASSKGQANSPLHF
DNA: TGTGCCAGCTCTAAAGGACAGGCAAATTCACCCCTCCACTTT

V: TRBV27
size: -
J: TRBJ1-2
D: TRBD1
CDR3: CASSRQGSRQLRGYTF
DNA: TGTGCCAGCAGTAGACAGGGTAGCCGCCAACTTCGAGGCTACACCTTC

V: TRBV3-1
size: -
J: TRBJ1-1
D: -
CDR3: CASSQAWGNTEAFF
DNA: TGTGCCAGCAGCCAGGCCTGGGGGAACACTGAAGCTTTCTTT

V: TRBV6-6
size: -
J: TRBJ2-3
D: TRBD2
CDR3: CASSYSVAGTQYF
DNA: TGTGCCAGCAGTTACTCGGTAGCGGGCACGCAGTATTTT

V: TRBV24-1
size: -
J: TRBJ2-5
D: TRBD2
CDR3: CATSDIGGETQYF
DNA: TGTGCCACCAGTGATATCGGGGGGGAGACCCAGTACTTC

V: TRBV18
size: few
J: TRBJ2-7
D: -
CDR3: CASSPRDRSYEQYF
DNA: TGTGCCAGCTCACCCAGGGACCGATCCTACGAGCAGTACTTC

V: TRBV29-1
size: -
J: TRBJ1-4
D: -
CDR3: CSVGKSTNEKLFF
DNA: TGCAGCGTGGGCAAATCAACTAATGAAAAACTGTTTTTT

V: TRBV15
size: -
J: TRBJ2-3
D: -
CDR3: CATSRWGTDTQYF
DNA: TGTGCCACCAGCAGATGGGGCACAGATACGCAGTATTTT

V: TRBV7-2
size: -
J: TRBJ2-1
D: TRBD2
CDR3: CASSLYSGTRDEQFF
DNA: TGTGCCAGCAGCTTATACTCCGGGACTAGGGATGAGCAGTTCTTC

V: TRBV29-1
size: -
J: TRBJ1-1
D: -
CDR3: CSVEVWEQAFF
DNA: TGCAGCGTTGAAGTTTGGGAACAAGCTTTCTTT

V: TRBV20-1
size: -
J: TRBJ2-1
D: TRBD1
CDR3: CSARTGGSDEQFF
DNA: TGCAGTGCCCGGACAGGGGGCTCCGATGAGCAGTTCTTC

V: TRBV4-2
size: -
J: TRBJ1-4
D: -
CDR3: CASSQDLTALGEKLFF
DNA: TGTGCCAGCAGCCAAGATCTTACAGCCCTAGGTGAAAAACTGTTTTTT

V: TRBV6-2/TRBV6-3
size: -
J: TRBJ2-3
D: TRBD2
CDR3: CASNNGGAADTQYF
DNA: TGTGCCAGCAACAACGGGGGGGCGGCAGATACGCAGTATTTT

V: TRBV5-4
size: once
J: TRBJ2-7
D: TRBD1
CDR3: CASSLAGTVGTYEQYF
DNA: TGTGCCAGCAGCTTGGCGGGGACAGTCGGGACCTACGAGCAGTACTTC

V: TRBV14
size: -
J: TRBJ1-5
D: -
CDR3: CASSQDRDQPQHF
DNA: TGTGCCAGCAGCCAAGATCGGGATCAGCCCCAGCATTTT

V: TRBV29-1
size: -
J: TRBJ1-5
D: TRBD1
CDR3: CSVAQGVGGNQPQHF
DNA: TGCAGCGTCGCTCAGGGGGTCGGGGGCAATCAGCCCCAGCATTTT

V: TRBV7-9
size: -
J: TRBJ1-1
D: TRBD1
CDR3: CASSSDRENTEAFF
DNA: TGTGCCAGCAGCTCGGACAGGGAGAACACTGAAGCTTTCTTT

V: TRBV30
size: -
J: TRBJ2-3
D: -
CDR3: CAWGRLDPDTQYF
DNA: TGTGCCTGGGGGAGACTAGATCCAGATACGCAGTATTTT

V: TRBV12-3/TRBV12-4
size: -
J: TRBJ2-1
D: -
CDR3: CASSPTVGHEQFF
DNA: TGTGCCAGCAGTCCGACGGTCGGCCATGAGCAGTTCTTC

V: TRBV12-3/TRBV12-4
size: -
J: TRBJ2-3
D: TRBD2
CDR3: CASSLRRGGAADTQYF
DNA: TGTGCCAGCAGTCTCCGCCGCGGGGGGGCCGCAGATACGCAGTATTTT